A single sample gave rise to the 30 T cell receptor beta chains below, sequenced in a study of blood T cell repertoires in COVID-19. TCRdb keeps only in-frame clones here, not all; method: immunoSEQ multiplex PCR. The sample holds fewer than 110,000 clones, around 87% seen once. The sample consisted of peripheral blood. The receptors come from a woman under 40 with acute or convalescent COVID-19.

The chain couples TRBV11-3 to TRBJ2-7; TRBD1 matches 7 bases. This CDR3 contains 17 residues. Trimming removed 0 bases from V and 1 base from J; junction bases left unmatched: 9. Per the germline V gene, CDR1 is SGHNT and CDR2 is YENEEA. The CDR3 coding sequence is TGTGCCAGCAGCTTAGAAAAAGGGGGCAGGAATTCCTACGAGCAGTACTTC. Translation: CASSLEKGGRNSYEQYF. Using reference TRBV11-3 and TRBJ2-7 for the parts outside the CDR3, the full variable domain is EAGVVQSPRYKIIEKKQPVAFWCNPISGHNTLYWYLQNLGQGPELLIRYENEEAVDDSQLPKDRFSAERLKGVDSTLKIQPAELGDSAVYLCASSLEKGGRNSYEQYFGPGTRLTVT.

The V gene is TRBV10-3, the J gene TRBJ2-7; 8 positions match TRBD1. Unmatched junction bases numbered 11, after V lost 4 bases and J lost 0 bases. Germline lookup yields CDR1 ENHRY and CDR2 SYGVKD. This CDR3 comprises 17 residues. This CDR3 is CAISVRPGQEFSYEQYF. DNA of the CDR3: TGTGCCATCAGTGTACGACCGGGACAGGAATTCTCCTACGAGCAGTACTTC.

In this sample, this clone turned up a few times. The gene calls are TRBV27 and TRBJ1-1; TRBD1 agrees at 7 bases. There are 13 residues in the CDR3. V trimming: 8 bases; J trimming: 1 base; junction bases outside the gene matches: 4. Germline loops: CDR1 MNHEY, CDR2 SMNVEV (reference sequence). The CDR3 DNA reads TGTGCCAGCCTTGGGACAGCGAACACTGAAGCTTTCTTT. It is translated as CASLGTANTEAFF.

This clone was found once. The J gene is TRBJ2-2, the V gene TRBV6-6; 8 positions match TRBD2. Looked up from germline, CDR1 is MNHNY and CDR2 is SVGAGI (reference sequence). This CDR3 region has 16 residues. J lost 3 bases, V lost 2 bases, and 5 bases had no gene match. CDR3 in amino acids: CASSYAGGIDTGELFF. The CDR3 DNA reads TGTGCCAGCAGTTACGCGGGAGGAATTGACACCGGGGAGCTGTTTTTT.

The V gene is TRBV15, the J gene TRBJ1-1; 7 bases align to TRBD1. The CDR3 runs to 14 residues. V gave up 5 bases and J gave up 5 bases; unmatched junction bases: 8. The germline gives CDR1 LNHNV, CDR2 YYDKDF (reference sequence). CDR3: CATSAMNRGTEAFF. DNA of the CDR3: TGTGCCACCAGCGCCATGAACAGGGGTACTGAAGCTTTCTTT.

CDR3 region: CASSLPPVQGALGYTF. Here the CDR3 DNA reads TGCGCCAGCAGCTTGCCACCCGTGCAGGGGGCGCTTGGCTACACCTTC. The chain employs TRBV5-1 and TRBJ1-2, with TRBD1 matching over 8 bases. The length of the CDR3 is 16 residues. Unmatched junction bases numbered 12, after V lost 1 base and J lost 7 bases. CDR1 and CDR2 from the germline V gene are SGHRS and YFSETQ.

This rearrangement joins TRBV5-1 to TRBJ1-4, with 11 bases fitting TRBD1. The CDR3 is 16 residues long. Germline lookup yields CDR1 SGHRS and CDR2 YFSETQ. V was pared by 4 bases and J by 8 bases, with 10 bases of the junction left unmatched. The CDR3 spells CASSPKGQGAGEKLFF. As DNA, the CDR3 is TGCGCCAGCAGCCCAAAAGGACAGGGGGCGGGAGAAAAACTGTTTTTT.

CDR3 in DNA: TGCGCCAGCAGCGGACTCGGGGTTTTCACAGATACGCAGTATTTT. Amino acid sequence: CASSGLGVFTDTQYF. The rearrangement uses TRBV5-1 and TRBJ2-3; a weak D match, TRBD2 (5 bases). The CDR3 extends over 15 amino acids. Trimming cost V 4 bases and J 2 bases, with 14 bases left between them. Germline lookup yields CDR1 SGHRS and CDR2 YFSETQ.

The rearrangement uses TRBV13 and TRBJ1-5, with TRBD1 as a possible D gene (6 bases). The CDR3 sequence is 13 residues long. Trimming pared 2 bases from V and 7 bases from J, leaving 9 bases between. From germline, CDR1 is PRHDT and CDR2 FYEKMQ (reference sequence). In nucleotides, the CDR3 is TGTGCCAGCAGCTTAAGGGACAACCAGCCCCAGCATTTT. This encodes CASSLRDNQPQHF.

The chain uses TRBV5-6 and TRBJ2-1, with TRBD2 identical over 9 bases. The CDR3 loop spans 17 amino acids. Germline lookup yields CDR1 SGHDT and CDR2 YYEEEE. J gave up 2 bases and V 2 bases, and 8 bases lay outside the gene matches. The CDR3 region is CASSLISGGLTYNEQFF. CDR3 in DNA: TGTGCCAGCAGCTTAATCAGCGGGGGGCTGACCTACAATGAGCAGTTCTTC.

About this clone itself: The sample carries other DNA sequences with the same CDR3. The chain uses TRBV3-1 (or the pseudogene TRBV3-2) and TRBJ1-1; the D is unclear. V was cut by 1 base and J by 0 bases, with 6 bases left in between. Germline V CDR1 and CDR2: LGHDT, YNNKEL (reference sequence). The CDR3 has 14 residues. In DNA form, the CDR3 reads TGTGCCAGCAGCCAAGGACAAATGAACACTGAAGCTTTCTTT. As protein: CASSQGQMNTEAFF.

The CDR3, as DNA: TGTGCCAGCAGTTACCTAGGACAGTTCTATGGCTACACCTTC. Encoded protein: CASSYLGQFYGYTF. V is TRBV6-5 and J is TRBJ1-2; perhaps TRBD1 as D (6 bases). The CDR3 totals 14 residues. Germline assignment: CDR1 MNHEY and CDR2 SVGAGI. With 2 bases removed from V and 4 bases from J, the gap between germline ends came to 11 bases.

The chain joins TRBV4-2 to TRBJ1-1; D call uncertain. The CDR3 sequence is 12 residues long. Germline CDR1 is LGHNA and CDR2 is YNFKEQ. V lost 7 bases, J lost 2 bases, and 8 bases lay in between. Here the CDR3 reads CASTQRNTEAFF. CDR3 bases: TGTGCCAGCACCCAGAGAAACACTGAAGCTTTCTTT.

The rearrangement uses TRBV6-5 and TRBJ2-7; 8 bases agree with TRBD2. Per germline, CDR1 MNHEY and CDR2 SVGAGI. This CDR3 is built from 15 residues. V gave up 7 bases and J gave up 0 bases; unmatched junction bases: 8. CDR3: CASTRAGESSYEQYF. CDR3 DNA: TGTGCCAGCACCCGAGCGGGGGAAAGCTCCTACGAGCAGTACTTC.

The chain carries TRBV7-8 and TRBJ2-7; TRBD1 agrees at 8 bases. CDR1 and CDR2 from the germline V gene are SGHVS and FQNEAQ. V was clipped by 1 base and J by 2 bases; unmatched bases: 4. This CDR3 region has 15 residues. CDR3 residues: CASSLGTGTTYEQYF. CDR3 DNA: TGTGCCAGCAGCTTAGGGACAGGGACCACCTACGAGCAGTACTTC. Together with reference TRBV7-8 and TRBJ2-7, the CDR3 gives the full variable domain: GAGVSQSPRYKVAKRGQDVALRCDPISGHVSLFWYQQALGQGPEFLTYFQNEAQLDKSGLPSDRFFAERPEGSVSTLKIQRTQQEDSAVYLCASSLGTGTTYEQYFGPGTRLTVT.

This clone occurred once. The gene calls are TRBV5-1 and TRBJ2-7, with no clear D. Germline V gives CDR1 SGHRS, CDR2 YFSETQ. The V gene lost 0 bases and the J gene lost 0 bases, with 7 bases spanning the gap. The CDR3 sequence is 14 residues long. The CDR3 region has the DNA TGCGCCAGCAGCTTGGCGACGGGCTCCTACGAGCAGTACTTC. Its translation: CASSLATGSYEQYF.

This clone was observed a single time. This chain connects TRBV6-5 to TRBJ2-3, with D maybe TRBD2 (5 bases). The CDR3 runs to 14 residues. Germline CDR1 is MNHEY and CDR2 is SVGAGI. Deletions cut 8 bases from V and 3 bases from J, with 15 bases between. This CDR3 reads CASFGPLDTDTQYF. The CDR3 DNA reads as TGTGCCAGCTTCGGACCACTAGATACAGATACGCAGTATTTT.

This chain connects TRBV5-1 to TRBJ2-5; no reliable D call. The CDR3 has 15 residues. With 0 bases removed from V and 0 bases from J, the gap between germline ends came to 9 bases. Per the germline V gene, CDR1 is SGHRS and CDR2 is YFSETQ. The CDR3: CASSLGQWYQETQYF. CDR3 nucleotide sequence: TGCGCCAGCAGCTTGGGACAATGGTACCAAGAGACCCAGTACTTC.

The chain couples TRBV5-4 to TRBJ1-6, with D perhaps matching TRBD1 (5 bases). This CDR3 has 14 amino acids. V was shortened by 2 bases and J by 7 bases, with 10 bases between the two germline ends. The germline CDR1 and CDR2 sequences are SGHNT and YYREEE (reference sequence). In nucleotides, the CDR3 is TGTGCCAGCAGCTTCGGCCGGACAAATTCACCCCTCCACTTT. This codes for CASSFGRTNSPLHF.

The chain uses TRBV6-5 and TRBJ1-3; TRBD1 might be the D (6 bases). V gave up 6 bases and J gave up 0 bases, with 12 bases separating them. From germline, CDR1 is MNHEY and CDR2 SVGAGI. The CDR3 extends over 15 amino acids. This CDR3 is CASSPGAASGNTIYF. CDR3 in DNA: TGTGCCAGCAGCCCAGGGGCAGCCTCTGGAAACACCATATATTTT.

The V gene is TRBV12-5, the J gene TRBJ2-1, with D possibly being TRBD2 (5 bases). Germline CDR1 and CDR2: LGHNT and FRNRAP. The CDR3 totals 15 residues. V was trimmed by 5 bases and J by 4 bases, leaving 15 bases between them. The CDR3 loop reads CASGPRGPGYNEQFF. In DNA, the CDR3 is TGTGCTAGTGGTCCTCGAGGACCGGGGTACAATGAGCAGTTCTTC.

The chain links TRBV12-5 to TRBJ2-3, with D possibly being TRBD2 (6 bases). The V end lost 1 base, the J end lost 1 base, and 12 bases lay between the germline ends. The CDR3 extends over 16 amino acids. CDR1 LGHNT and CDR2 FRNRAP come from the germline V gene. CDR3 amino acids: CASGLGTAGRTDTQYF. For the CDR3, the DNA is TGTGCTAGTGGTTTGGGTACGGCGGGGCGCACAGATACGCAGTATTTT.

The genes are TRBV27 and TRBJ2-3, with a weak D call TRBD1 (5 bases). Germline assignment: CDR1 MNHEY and CDR2 SMNVEV (reference sequence). This CDR3 region has 11 residues. The germline V and J ends were trimmed by 7 bases and 4 bases, with 6 bases remaining between them. DNA for the CDR3: TGTGCCAGCAAAGGGGCAGATACGCAGTATTTT. It is translated as CASKGADTQYF.

The genes are TRBV30 and TRBJ1-1, with D possibly matching TRBD1 (6 bases). This CDR3 region has 13 residues. The V end was cut by 2 bases, the J end by 1 base, with 8 bases between. Germline loops: CDR1 GTSNPN, CDR2 SVGIG (reference sequence). The CDR3 DNA reads as TGTGCCTGGAGTCCGACAGGGAACACTGAAGCTTTCTTT. It translates to CAWSPTGNTEAFF.

The chain uses TRBV15 and TRBJ1-5; TRBD1 is a possible D gene (6 bases). V was clipped by 8 bases and J by 1 base, with 12 bases between them. The CDR3 loop spans 14 amino acids. The V gene's germline CDR1 is LNHNV and CDR2 YYDKDF (reference sequence). CDR3 in amino acids: CATQAGASNQPQHF. DNA of the CDR3: TGTGCCACCCAGGCGGGGGCGAGCAATCAGCCCCAGCATTTT.

J is TRBJ2-2 and V is TRBV29-1; 7 nucleotides match TRBD1. CDR3 length: 13 residues. In germline, CDR1 is SQVTM, CDR2 ANQGSEA. After removal of 6 bases from V and 5 bases from J, the junction contained 6 bases not matched to a gene. CDR3 protein: CSVITGVTGELFF. The CDR3 region has the DNA TGCAGCGTCATAACAGGGGTTACCGGGGAGCTGTTTTTT.

J is TRBJ1-5 and V is TRBV5-6; D not certain. CDR1 and CDR2 from the germline V gene are SGHDT and YYEEEE. The V gene lost 3 bases and the J gene lost 2 bases, with 6 bases spanning the gap. The CDR3 loop spans 13 amino acids. The CDR3 is CASSSEGNQPQHF. The DNA of the CDR3 is TGTGCCAGCAGCTCCGAGGGCAATCAGCCCCAGCATTTT.

The chain links TRBV28 to TRBJ2-7; possibly TRBD1 for D (5 bases). The CDR3 runs 13 residues. Germline assignment: CDR1 MDHEN and CDR2 SYDVKM. Between the trimmed V and J ends, which lost 1 base and 6 bases, there was a span of 10 bases. CDR3 nucleotides: TGTGCCAGCAGTTTATTTGCCAGGGCCGAGCAGTACTTC. Amino acids: CASSLFARAEQYF.

The chain links TRBV25-1 to TRBJ1-1; maybe TRBD1 (5 bases). Trimming removed 4 bases at V and 4 bases at J, with 13 bases between. Per germline, CDR1 MGHDK and CDR2 SYGVNS. This CDR3 comprises 14 residues. CDR3 amino acids: CASSAPGLSTEAFF. CDR3 sequence (DNA): TGTGCCAGCAGTGCCCCAGGGTTGAGCACTGAAGCTTTCTTT.

The V and J genes are TRBV28 and TRBJ2-1; 10 bases map to TRBD2. The CDR3 runs to 16 residues. Germline V gene data show CDR1 as MDHEN and CDR2 as SYDVKM. Losses at the gene ends were 6 bases for V and 7 bases for J; bases not matched to a gene: 12. This CDR3 reads CASSLPGLANLNEQFF. CDR3 DNA sequence: TGTGCCAGCAGCCTGCCGGGACTAGCGAATCTTAATGAGCAGTTCTTC.